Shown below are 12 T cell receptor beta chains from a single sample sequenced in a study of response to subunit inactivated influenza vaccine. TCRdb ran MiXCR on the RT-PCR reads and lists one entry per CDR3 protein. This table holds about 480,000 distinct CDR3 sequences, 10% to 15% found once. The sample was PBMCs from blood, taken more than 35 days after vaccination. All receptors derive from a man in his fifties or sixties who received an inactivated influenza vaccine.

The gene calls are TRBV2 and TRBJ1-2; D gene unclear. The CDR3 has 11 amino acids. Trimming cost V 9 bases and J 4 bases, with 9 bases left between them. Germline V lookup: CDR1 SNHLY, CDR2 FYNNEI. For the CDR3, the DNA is TGTGCCAGTAGACTTGGCTATGGCTACACCTTC. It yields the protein CASRLGYGYTF.

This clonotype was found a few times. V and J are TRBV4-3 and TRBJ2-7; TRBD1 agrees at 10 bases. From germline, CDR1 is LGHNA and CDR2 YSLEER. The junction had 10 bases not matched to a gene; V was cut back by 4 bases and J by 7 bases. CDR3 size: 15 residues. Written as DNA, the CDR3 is TGCGCCAGCAGCCCAACGTTTGGGACAGGGGAAGAGCAGTACTTC. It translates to CASSPTFGTGEEQYF.

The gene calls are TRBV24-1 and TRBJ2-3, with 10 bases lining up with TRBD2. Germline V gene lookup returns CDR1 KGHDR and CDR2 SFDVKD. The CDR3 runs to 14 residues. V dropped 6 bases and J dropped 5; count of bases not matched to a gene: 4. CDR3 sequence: CATSQRGGEDTQYF. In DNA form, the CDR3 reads TGTGCCACCAGTCAGCGGGGGGGGGAAGATACGCAGTATTTT.

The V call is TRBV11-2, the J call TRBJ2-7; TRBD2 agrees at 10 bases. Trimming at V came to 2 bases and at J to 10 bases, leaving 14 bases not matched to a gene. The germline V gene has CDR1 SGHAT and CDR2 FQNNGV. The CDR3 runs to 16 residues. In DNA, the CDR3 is TGTGCCAGCAGCTTAATCGCCGGGACTAGCGTCCCTACACAGTACTTC. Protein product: CASSLIAGTSVPTQYF.

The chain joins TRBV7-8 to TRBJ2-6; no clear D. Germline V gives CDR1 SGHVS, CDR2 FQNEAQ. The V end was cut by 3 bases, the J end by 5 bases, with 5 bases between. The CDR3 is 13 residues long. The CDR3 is CASSLGRANVLTF. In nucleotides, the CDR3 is TGTGCCAGCAGCTTGGGTCGGGCCAACGTCCTGACTTTC.

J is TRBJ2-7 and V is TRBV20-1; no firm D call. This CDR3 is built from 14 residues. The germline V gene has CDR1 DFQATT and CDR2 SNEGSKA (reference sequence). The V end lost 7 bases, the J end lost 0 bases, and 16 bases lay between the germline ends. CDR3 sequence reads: CSVKPQQSSYEQYF. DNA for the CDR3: TGCAGTGTAAAACCCCAGCAGAGCTCCTACGAGCAGTACTTC.

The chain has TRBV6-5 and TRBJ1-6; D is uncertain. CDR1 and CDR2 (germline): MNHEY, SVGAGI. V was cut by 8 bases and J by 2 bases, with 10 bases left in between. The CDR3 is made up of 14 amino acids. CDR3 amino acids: CASVGSTYNSPLHF. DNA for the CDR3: TGTGCCAGCGTTGGGTCGACCTATAATTCACCCCTCCACTTT.

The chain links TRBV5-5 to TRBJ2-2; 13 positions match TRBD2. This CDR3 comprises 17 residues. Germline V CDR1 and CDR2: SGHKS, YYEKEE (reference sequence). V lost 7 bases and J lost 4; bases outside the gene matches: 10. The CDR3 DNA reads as TGTGCCAGCGGAGGGACTAGCGGGACGAGGGGCACCGGGGAGCTGTTTTTT. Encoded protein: CASGGTSGTRGTGELFF.

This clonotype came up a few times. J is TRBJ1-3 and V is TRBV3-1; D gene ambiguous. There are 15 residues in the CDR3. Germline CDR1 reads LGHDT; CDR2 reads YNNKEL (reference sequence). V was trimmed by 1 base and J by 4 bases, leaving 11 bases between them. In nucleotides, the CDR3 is TGTGCCAGCAGCCAAGTGAGAGGGCCGGGAAACACCATATATTTT. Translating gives CASSQVRGPGNTIYF.

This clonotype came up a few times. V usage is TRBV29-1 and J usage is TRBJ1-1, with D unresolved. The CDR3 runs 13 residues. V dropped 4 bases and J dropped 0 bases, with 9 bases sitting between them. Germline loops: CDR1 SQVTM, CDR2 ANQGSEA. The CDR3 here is CSVAVSVNTEAFF. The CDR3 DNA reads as TGCAGCGTTGCCGTTTCCGTGAACACTGAAGCTTTCTTT. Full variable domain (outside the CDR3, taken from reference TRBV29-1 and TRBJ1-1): SAVISQKPSRDICQRGTSLTIQCQVDSQVTMMFWYRQQPGQSLTLIATANQGSEATYESGFVIDKFPISRPNLTFSTLTVSNMSPEDSSIYLCSVAVSVNTEAFFGQGTRLTVV.

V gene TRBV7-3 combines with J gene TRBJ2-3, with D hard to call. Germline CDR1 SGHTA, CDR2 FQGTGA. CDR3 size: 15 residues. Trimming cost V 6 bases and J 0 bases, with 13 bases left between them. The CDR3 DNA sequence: TGTGCCAGCAGTGCCTATCTGACTAGCACAGATACGCAGTATTTT. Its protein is CASSAYLTSTDTQYF.

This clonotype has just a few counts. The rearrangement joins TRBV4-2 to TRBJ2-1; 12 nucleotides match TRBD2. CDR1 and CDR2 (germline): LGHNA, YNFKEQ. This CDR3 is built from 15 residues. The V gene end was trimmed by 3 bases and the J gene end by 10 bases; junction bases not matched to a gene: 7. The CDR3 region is CASSQPSGRAAEQFF. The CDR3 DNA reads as TGTGCCAGCAGCCAGCCTAGCGGGAGGGCCGCCGAGCAGTTCTTC.